Here is one TCR beta chain with its context. As yet, its antigen is unknown. These data belong to a study of T cell repertoires in cytomegalovirus infection. Study-level information: Recently identified HLA-C-restricted CMV epitopes were among the peptides used.

TCRdb fed the reads into MiXCR, producing one record per CDR3 protein. The data contain 450,000 to 600,000 distinct CDR3 sequences, about 33% of them singletons. The starting material was cultured PBMCs, obtained from culture after CMV antigen stimulation. This TCR was recovered from a human donor in good health (CMV status not recorded). Some clones in this sample may be carry-over from other donors' samples.

This CDR3 is CASSLELAEGGNEQFF. The DNA for the CDR3 is TGCGCCAGCAGCTTGGAGCTAGCGGAGGGGGGCAATGAGCAGTTCTTC. The chain carries TRBV5-1 and TRBJ2-1; the D gene is possibly TRBD2 (7 bases). Germline V gene sequence: CDR1 SGHRS, CDR2 YFSETQ. Trimming stripped 0 bases from V and 6 bases from J, with 16 bases between. This CDR3 is built from 16 residues.